These 8 T cell receptor beta chains were sequenced from one sample in a study of CD8+CD57+ T cells in acquired aplastic anemia. Profiles of TCR beta VDJ and CDR3 were generated from a genomic DNA template. In TCRdb, the reads were re-called with MiXCR into one record per CDR3 protein. This table holds some 220,000 distinct CDR3 sequences, roughly 33% found once. The sample consisted of sorted CD4+, CD8+, or CD8+CD57+ T cells (not recorded which) from PBMCs. These receptors were obtained from a human donor in good health, serving as a control.

The chain links TRBV7-2 to TRBJ1-1; unclear D gene. Germline V gives CDR1 SGHTA, CDR2 FQGNSA. V lost 5 bases to trimming and J lost 12 bases, with 10 bases between them. The CDR3 totals 10 residues. CDR3 in DNA: TGTGCCAGCAGCGATATGGAAACTTTCTTT. As protein: CASSDMETFF.

This clonotype turned up a few times. The chain has TRBV4-2 and TRBJ2-7; D perhaps matches TRBD2 (5 bases). V lost 0 bases and J lost 3, with 12 bases in between. The CDR3 runs 15 residues. Germline-derived CDR1 and CDR2 are LGHNA and YNFKEQ. The CDR3 sequence: CASSQDLGGFYEQYF. As DNA, the CDR3 is TGTGCCAGCAGCCAAGATCTCGGCGGGTTCTACGAGCAGTACTTC.

With regard to this clonotype: With a much larger clone just one base away, this may be a read error. The genes are TRBV12-3 or TRBV12-4 and TRBJ2-7; 10 nucleotides match TRBD1. This CDR3 is built from 14 residues. V shed 5 bases, J shed 8 bases, and the junction held 9 bases outside the gene matches. Written as DNA, the CDR3 is TGTGCCAGCAGTACCCGGGACAGGGGTGTCAAGCAGTACTTC. Translated: CASSTRDRGVKQYF.

This clonotype was observed at least ten times. The rearrangement uses TRBV20-1 and TRBJ1-4, with D perhaps matching TRBD1 (5 bases). From germline, CDR1 is DFQATT and CDR2 SNEGSKA (reference sequence). V lost 3 bases to trimming and J lost 1 base, with 6 bases between them. The CDR3 runs to 13 residues. Here the CDR3 DNA reads TGCAGTGCTAGGGGACTAACTAATGAAAAACTGTTTTTT. Translated: CSARGLTNEKLFF.

Comments on this clonotype: This clone may be a read error of a much larger clone one base away. This chain's CDR3 is CASSQGTGPCGYTF. Here the CDR3 DNA reads TGTGCCAGCAGCCAAGGGACAGGGCCCTGTGGCTACACCTTC. This chain joins TRBV14 and TRBJ1-2; 8 bases match TRBD1. V shed 1 base and J 7 bases; nucleotides not matched to a gene: 5. This CDR3 spans 14 amino acids. CDR1 and CDR2 from the germline V gene are SGHDN and FVKESK.

The table lists this clonotype with a count of one. The CDR3 carries no conserved terminal phenylalanine or tryptophan, so it likely arises from a read error. The V call is TRBV7-3, the J call TRBJ1-1; D is ambiguous. V lost 3 bases, J lost 3 bases, and 14 bases lay in between. Germline CDR1 and CDR2: SGHTA and FQGTGA. The CDR3 runs 15 residues. The chain's CDR3 is CASSLGGGLYTEAFL. The CDR3 region has the DNA TGTGCCAGCAGCTTGGGTGGAGGGTTGTACACTGAAGCTTTCCTT.

The gene calls are TRBV20-1 and TRBJ2-1; TRBD1 is a possible D gene (7 bases). The CDR3 totals 16 residues. CDR1 and CDR2 (germline): DFQATT, SNEGSKA (reference sequence). Between the trimmed V and J ends, which lost 3 bases and 0 bases, there was a span of 15 bases. This chain's CDR3 is CSARYRGGVSYNEQFF. CDR3 DNA sequence: TGCAGTGCTAGGTACAGGGGCGGGGTCTCCTACAATGAGCAGTTCTTC.

This sequence joins TRBV11-2 and TRBJ2-7; TRBD1 is a possible D gene (5 bases). This CDR3 region has 13 residues. CDR1 SGHAT and CDR2 FQNNGV come from the germline V gene. Trimming left V 4 bases short and J 6 bases short, with 13 bases between. The CDR3 sequence: CASSSTGWFEQYF. CDR3 bases: TGTGCCAGCAGCTCTACAGGTTGGTTCGAGCAGTACTTC.